This T cell receptor beta chain was captured in a study of CXCR3-negative and CXCR3-positive naive CD8 T cells. Findings and caveats of the study: The study found more hydrophobic TRB CDR3s in CXCR3-positive naive cells than in CXCR3-negative naive cells. Researchers reported similar TRBV-TRBJ usage in naive CXCR3-negative and CXCR3-positive cells, though memory differed.

A remark on this clonotype: Its target is unknown.

The libraries of TRB cDNA were constructed through 5' RACE using UMI labels. Reprocessing the 5' RACE reads, TCRdb reports a single entry for every CDR3 protein and omits DNA. The table lists over 70,000 distinct CDR3 sequences. Per germline, CDR1 MNHEY and CDR2 SMNVEV (reference sequence). The CDR3 totals 14 residues. The sample was naive CXCR3+ CD8+ T cells from blood. The sample's subset: CD45RO-CCR7+CD27+CD95- naive CD8+ T cells expressing CXCR3 (TNR3+). V is TRBV27 and J is TRBJ2-7; without DNA, the TCRdb call of TRBD1 cannot be checked. The origin of this receptor is a human donor in good health. Some clones in this sample may be carry-over from other donors' samples. CDR3 sequence reads: CASSLSAGVYEQYF.